Listed here are 12 T cell receptor beta chains from one sample, sequenced in a study of graft-versus-host responses after intestinal transplantation. Method: immunoSEQ multiplex PCR; TCRdb's copy keeps in-frame clones and lacks some. This repertoire shows tens of thousands of clones, 80% to 90% found once; its top ten account for approximately 2.7%. What these receptors recognize is not known. Sequences were derived from unstimulated CD8+ T cells sorted from spleen or lymph node cells, sampled before intestinal transplant. These receptors all stem from a human donor who received an intestinal transplant.

The chain joins TRBV6-1 to TRBJ2-7; TRBD2 matches 10 bases. V shed 3 bases, J shed 1 base, and the junction held 3 bases outside the gene matches. Per the germline V gene, CDR1 is MNHNS and CDR2 is SASEGT. The CDR3 is made up of 15 amino acids. The CDR3, as DNA: TGTGCCAGCAGTGATGCTAGCGGGGGTTCCTACGAGCAGTACTTC. Translating it yields CASSDASGGSYEQYF.

The CDR3 here is CASSEDREATEAFF. The CDR3 DNA follows: TGCGCCAGCAGTGAGGACAGGGAGGCCACTGAAGCTTTCTTT. The chain employs TRBV4-1 and TRBJ1-1; 8 positions agree with TRBD1. J gave up 4 bases and V 6 bases, and 7 bases lay outside the gene matches. CDR3 length: 14 residues. Per the germline V gene, CDR1 is MGHRA and CDR2 is YSYEKL.

This rearrangement joins TRBV5-1 to TRBJ2-7; 7 nucleotides align to TRBD1. V was clipped by 0 bases and J by 4 bases; unmatched bases: 4. The length of the CDR3 is 14 residues. CDR1 SGHRS and CDR2 YFSETQ come from the germline V gene. CDR3 in DNA: TGCGCCAGCAGCTTGGACAGGGGCCCGTACGAGCAGTACTTC. Its protein product is CASSLDRGPYEQYF. Using reference TRBV5-1 and TRBJ2-7 for the parts outside the CDR3, the full variable domain is KAGVTQTPRYLIKTRGQQVTLSCSPISGHRSVSWYQQTPGQGLQFLFEYFSETQRNKGNFPGRFSGRQFSNSRSEMNVSTLELGDSALYLCASSLDRGPYEQYFGPGTRLTVT.

The rearrangement links TRBV7-6 to TRBJ2-7; TRBD1 aligns across 7 bases. The length of the CDR3 is 16 residues. V lost 3 bases, J lost 2 bases, and 10 bases stayed unmatched. Germline CDR1 and CDR2: SGHVS and FNYEAQ. This chain's CDR3 is CASSFATGRLAYEQYF. The CDR3 DNA sequence: TGTGCCAGCAGCTTCGCGACAGGGCGTCTAGCCTACGAGCAGTACTTC. Combining the CDR3 with reference TRBV7-6 and TRBJ2-7 gives the whole variable domain GAGVSQSPRYKVTKRGQDVALRCDPISGHVSLYWYRQALGQGPEFLTYFNYEAQQDKSGLPNDRFSAERPEGSISTLTIQRTEQRDSAMYRCASSFATGRLAYEQYFGPGTRLTVT.

DNA for the CDR3: TGTGCCAGCAGTTTATCAGGGGTCGGGCAGCCCCAGCATTTT. Its protein is CASSLSGVGQPQHF. The gene calls are TRBV28 and TRBJ1-5, with D possibly being TRBD1 (6 bases). This CDR3 has 14 amino acids. V lost 1 base to trimming and J lost 7 bases, with 11 bases between them. The germline V gene has CDR1 MDHEN and CDR2 SYDVKM. Using reference TRBV28 and TRBJ1-5 for the parts outside the CDR3, the full variable domain is DVKVTQSSRYLVKRTGEKVFLECVQDMDHENMFWYRQDPGLGLRLIYFSYDVKMKEKGDIPEGYSVSREKKERFSLILESASTNQTSMYLCASSLSGVGQPQHFGDGTRLSIL.

The V call is TRBV7-9, the J call TRBJ2-7; TRBD2 matches at 10 bases. Germline values: CDR1 SEHNR, CDR2 FQNEAQ (reference sequence). The ends lost 4 bases at V and 1 base at J; junction bases unmatched: 1. The CDR3 extends over 14 amino acids. Here the CDR3 DNA reads TGTGCCAGCAGCTCTAGCGGGGGTTCCTACGAGCAGTACTTC. Residues: CASSSSGGSYEQYF.

V is TRBV2 and J is TRBJ2-7; 7 bases line up with TRBD2. CDR1 is SNHLY, CDR2 FYNNEI, per germline. CDR3 length: 13 amino acids. V was pared by 7 bases and J by 4 bases, with 7 bases of the junction left unmatched. The CDR3 is CASKGRERYEQYF. The CDR3 DNA follows: TGTGCCAGCAAGGGGCGGGAGAGGTACGAGCAGTACTTC.

The V and J genes are TRBV5-1 and TRBJ1-3; D is perhaps TRBD1 (6 bases). With 4 bases removed from V and 0 bases from J, the gap between germline ends came to 23 bases. The CDR3 has 19 residues. The V gene's germline CDR1 is SGHRS and CDR2 YFSETQ. The CDR3 DNA reads as TGCGCCAGCAGCCCAGGGGTGGGGGCAGGGACCGGCTCTGGAAACACCATATATTTT. Encoded protein: CASSPGVGAGTGSGNTIYF.

The V and J genes are TRBV5-1 and TRBJ2-7, with D maybe TRBD1 (6 bases). The CDR3 has 15 amino acids. Trimming pared 6 bases from V and 0 bases from J, leaving 16 bases between. Germline values: CDR1 SGHRS, CDR2 YFSETQ. CDR3 protein: CASNALDRSSYEQYF. The CDR3 DNA is TGCGCCAGCAACGCCCTAGACAGGAGCTCCTACGAGCAGTACTTC.

This sequence joins TRBV9 and TRBJ2-6; no clear D gene. Deletions cut 2 bases from V and 2 bases from J, with 11 bases between. The length of the CDR3 is 16 residues. The germline CDR1 and CDR2 sequences are SGDLS and YYNGEE. The CDR3 nucleotides read TGTGCCAGCAGCGTCTCGGCGGAGACTGGGGCCAACGTCCTGACTTTC. Translating it yields CASSVSAETGANVLTF.

This clone was seen just once. The chain uses TRBV7-6 and TRBJ2-3, with D tentatively TRBD2 (6 bases). The germline CDR1 and CDR2 sequences are SGHVS and FNYEAQ. This CDR3 contains 14 residues. Trimming took 4 bases from V and 4 from J, leaving 12 bases between them. The CDR3 region has the DNA TGTGCCAGCAGCTCCCTCCCGGGGGCAGATACGCAGTATTTT. Protein sequence: CASSSLPGADTQYF.

This clone was seen just once. The chain links TRBV5-4 to TRBJ1-1, with D hard to call. This CDR3 is built from 17 residues. Trimming took 2 bases from V and 1 from J, leaving 18 bases between them. The V gene's germline CDR1 is SGHNT and CDR2 YYREEE (reference sequence). CDR3 region: CASSLRRPSGRNTEAFF. CDR3 DNA sequence: TGTGCCAGCAGCTTAAGAAGGCCCAGCGGGCGGAACACTGAAGCTTTCTTT.